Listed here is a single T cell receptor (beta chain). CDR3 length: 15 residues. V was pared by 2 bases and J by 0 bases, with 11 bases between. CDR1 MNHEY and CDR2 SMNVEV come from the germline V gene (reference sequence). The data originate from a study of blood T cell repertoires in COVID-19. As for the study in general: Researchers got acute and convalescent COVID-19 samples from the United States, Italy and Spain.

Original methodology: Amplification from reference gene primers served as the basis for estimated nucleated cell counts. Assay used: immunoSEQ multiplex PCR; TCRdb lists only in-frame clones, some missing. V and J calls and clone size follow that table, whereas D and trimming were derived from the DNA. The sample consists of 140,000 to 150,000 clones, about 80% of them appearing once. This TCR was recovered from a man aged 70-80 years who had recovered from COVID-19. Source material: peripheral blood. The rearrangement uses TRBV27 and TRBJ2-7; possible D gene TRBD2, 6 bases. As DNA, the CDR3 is TGTGCCAGCAGTTTAGTAGGGGAGGTCTCCTACGAGCAGTACTTC. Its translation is CASSLVGEVSYEQYF.